Shown below are 30 T cell receptor beta chains from a single sample sequenced in a study of regulatory T cells in long-lasting Graves disease. The time point is: newly diagnosed GD, antithyroid drugs for less than 3 months. The authors made the TCR library using RNA they extracted from PBMCs. Assembly of TCR beta libraries relied on iRepertoire HTBI primers together with Arm-PCR of CDR3 regions. Each CDR3 protein is one row after TCRdb ran MiXCR on the multiplex PCR reads. The sample includes 350,000 to 500,000 distinct CDR3 sequences, roughly 17% of them seen just once. In addition, the sample was reused for a study of T cells in Graves' hyperthyroidism and ophthalmopathy.

The sample consisted of peripheral blood mononuclear cells (PBMCs), taken at new diagnosis, from a patient treated with antithyroid drugs. These receptor sequences come from a woman under 30 with Graves disease.

This clonotype was detected many times. The chain carries TRBV2 and TRBJ1-1; no clear D gene. This CDR3 has 13 residues. Germline lookup yields CDR1 SNHLY and CDR2 FYNNEI. Trimming removed 8 bases at V and 2 bases at J, with 12 bases between. CDR3 nucleotide sequence: TGTGCCAGCTCTGAGGTTTATAACACTGAAGCTTTCTTT. Protein sequence: CASSEVYNTEAFF.

Ten or more counts support this clonotype. This chain links TRBV11-2 with TRBJ2-3; no clear D gene. The CDR3 totals 15 residues. Germline lookup yields CDR1 SGHAT and CDR2 FQNNGV. The ends were cut back, 5 bases at V and 3 bases at J, with 15 bases in the middle. The CDR3: CASSRNMPRTDTQYF. Written as DNA, the CDR3 is TGTGCCAGCAGCCGCAATATGCCCAGGACAGATACGCAGTATTTT.

There are many counts of this clonotype. The chain carries TRBV7-6 and TRBJ2-7; TRBD1 agrees at 7 bases. V gave up 3 bases and J gave up 4 bases; unmatched junction bases: 6. Germline values: CDR1 SGHVS, CDR2 FNYEAQ. The CDR3 is 14 amino acids. CDR3 amino acids: CASSFGQELYEQYF. The CDR3 DNA is TGTGCCAGCAGCTTTGGACAGGAGTTATACGAGCAGTACTTC.

This clonotype occurred many times. The chain recombines TRBV30 with TRBJ1-1; 7 positions agree with TRBD1. The CDR3 extends over 14 amino acids. Germline-derived CDR1 and CDR2 are GTSNPN and SVGIG (reference sequence). After removal of 3 bases from V and 4 bases from J, the junction contained 8 bases not matched to a gene. CDR3 in amino acids: CAWRKDRLGTEAFF. DNA of the CDR3: TGTGCCTGGAGGAAGGACAGGTTGGGCACTGAAGCTTTCTTT. Combining the CDR3 with reference TRBV30 and TRBJ1-1 gives the whole variable domain SQTIHQWPATLVQPVGSPLSLECTVEGTSNPNLYWYRQAAGRGLQLLFYSVGIGQISSEVPQNLSASRPQDRQFILSSKKLLLSDSGFYLCAWRKDRLGTEAFFGQGTRLTVV.

This clonotype was observed at least ten times. The chain has TRBV6-1 and TRBJ2-1, with D possibly TRBD2 on 7 matching bases. This CDR3 is 16 amino acids long. Germline CDR1 and CDR2: MNHNS and SASEGT. V was clipped by 3 bases and J by 8 bases, with 20 bases between them. As DNA, the CDR3 is TGTGCCAGCAGTGATAGTAGTGGGAGGGGGAGTGATGAGCAGTTCTTC. Encoded protein: CASSDSSGRGSDEQFF.

This clonotype occurred many times. The rearrangement links TRBV28 to TRBJ2-2, with a tentative D call TRBD2 (5 bases). This CDR3 has 15 amino acids. The ends were cut back, 7 bases at V and 8 bases at J, with 20 bases in the middle. Germline V gene sequence: CDR1 MDHEN, CDR2 SYDVKM. For the CDR3, the DNA is TGTGCCAGCACCGAGACGGGAACCGCTTGGGGGGAGCTGTTTTTT. Translating it yields CASTETGTAWGELFF.

This clonotype was detected many times. V and J are TRBV3-1 and TRBJ2-7; possible D gene TRBD2, 6 bases. This CDR3 comprises 16 residues. Germline loops: CDR1 LGHDT, CDR2 YNNKEL (reference sequence). The V end lost 1 base, the J end lost 3 bases, and 16 bases lay between the germline ends. CDR3 region: CASSQVHAGNNYEQYF. DNA of the CDR3: TGTGCCAGCAGCCAAGTTCATGCGGGAAACAACTACGAGCAGTACTTC.

This clonotype was detected many times. This chain joins TRBV10-3 and TRBJ2-7; D ambiguous. This CDR3 has 16 amino acids. CDR1 is ENHRY, CDR2 SYGVKD, per germline. Trimming pared 2 bases from V and 4 bases from J, leaving 18 bases between. CDR3 sequence (DNA): TGTGCCATCAGTGAGCGCGGCGGCGCGCACCATTACGAGCAGTACTTC. It codes for CAISERGGAHHYEQYF.

This clonotype was observed many times. The V call is TRBV2, the J call TRBJ2-5; TRBD2 aligns across 7 bases. Germline values: CDR1 SNHLY, CDR2 FYNNEI. V lost 3 bases, J lost 4 bases, and 2 bases stayed unmatched. The CDR3 runs 13 residues. The CDR3 protein is CASSEGGLETQYF. In DNA, the CDR3 is TGTGCCAGCAGTGAGGGAGGGTTAGAGACCCAGTACTTC.

This sequence joins TRBV6-5 and TRBJ1-1, with D uncertain. The CDR3 sequence is 17 residues long. Trimming stripped 0 bases from V and 0 bases from J, with 14 bases between. The germline V gene encodes CDR1 MNHEY and CDR2 SVGAGI. CDR3 protein: CASSYSPADTLNTEAFF. The DNA for the CDR3 is TGTGCCAGCAGTTACTCCCCCGCCGACACCCTGAACACTGAAGCTTTCTTT.

CDR3 protein: CAISETGGLYGYTF. DNA for the CDR3: TGTGCCATCAGTGAGACAGGGGGCCTCTATGGCTACACCTTC. This chain joins TRBV10-3 and TRBJ1-2; 9 nucleotides align to TRBD1. The J segment lost 4 bases and the V segment lost 2 bases, leaving 2 bases of the junction unmatched. The V gene's germline CDR1 is ENHRY and CDR2 SYGVKD. This CDR3 comprises 14 residues.

This clonotype appeared once. The chain carries TRBV28 and TRBJ2-5; D unresolved. The length of the CDR3 is 11 residues. The germline gives CDR1 MDHEN, CDR2 SYDVKM. With 5 bases removed from V and 5 bases from J, the gap between germline ends came to 6 bases. CDR3 loop: CASSTTETQYF. For the CDR3, the DNA is TGTGCCAGCAGTACTACGGAGACCCAGTACTTC. Complete variable domain (other parts from reference TRBV28 and TRBJ2-5): DVKVTQSSRYLVKRTGEKVFLECVQDMDHENMFWYRQDPGLGLRLIYFSYDVKMKEKGDIPEGYSVSREKKERFSLILESASTNQTSMYLCASSTTETQYFGPGTRLLVL.

The table lists this clonotype with many counts. This chain connects TRBV7-2 to TRBJ2-7; D may match TRBD1 or TRBD2 (5 bases each). The germline V gene encodes CDR1 SGHTA and CDR2 FQGNSA. CDR3 size: 14 residues. V was clipped by 3 bases and J by 3 bases, with 12 bases between them. The CDR3 coding sequence is TGTGCCAGCAGCTTTCCCGGGGCTAGCTACGAGCAGTACTTC. Its translation is CASSFPGASYEQYF.

There are many counts of this clonotype. The V and J genes are TRBV28 and TRBJ2-7; 13 bases are a match to TRBD2. Losses at the gene ends were 6 bases for V and 4 bases for J; bases not matched to a gene: 6. Germline values: CDR1 MDHEN, CDR2 SYDVKM. The CDR3 spans 15 residues. In DNA, the CDR3 is TGTGCCAGCAGCCCGACGGGACTAGCGGGATACGAGCAGTACTTC. Amino acids: CASSPTGLAGYEQYF.

This clonotype showed up many times. The CDR3 here is CASSLKTSGHQETQYF. The CDR3 bases are TGTGCCAGCAGCTTAAAGACTAGCGGGCACCAAGAGACCCAGTACTTC. The V and J genes are TRBV7-2 and TRBJ2-5, with TRBD2 matching over 10 bases. Germline CDR1 reads SGHTA; CDR2 reads FQGNSA. V dropped 2 bases and J dropped 0; count of bases not matched to a gene: 3. This CDR3 comprises 16 residues.

The chain uses TRBV2 and TRBJ1-1; D remains ambiguous. Germline CDR1 reads SNHLY; CDR2 reads FYNNEI. The V end was cut by 6 bases, the J end by 2 bases, with 10 bases between. This CDR3 is 13 amino acids long. CDR3 sequence (DNA): TGTGCCAGCAGCCCGCCTAGAAACACTGAAGCTTTCTTT. This translates into CASSPPRNTEAFF. Full variable domain (outside the CDR3, taken from reference TRBV2 and TRBJ1-1): EPEVTQTPSHQVTQMGQEVILRCVPISNHLYFYWYRQILGQKVEFLVSFYNNEISEKSEIFDDQFSVERPDGSNFTLKIRSTKLEDSAMYFCASSPPRNTEAFFGQGTRLTVV.

The chain uses TRBV29-1 and TRBJ2-1; 10 nucleotides match TRBD1. After removal of 7 bases from V and 4 bases from J, the junction contained 7 bases not matched to a gene. CDR3 size: 14 residues. Germline V lookup: CDR1 SQVTM, CDR2 ANQGSEA. CDR3 sequence: CSALGQGEYNEQFF. CDR3 DNA sequence: TGCAGCGCCTTAGGACAGGGGGAATACAATGAGCAGTTCTTC.

In regard to this clonotype: A junction boundary mismatches the germline segment, possibly from a read error. This chain uses TRBV11-2 with TRBJ1-1; D gene ambiguous. CDR1 SGHAT and CDR2 FQNNGV come from the germline V gene. This CDR3 spans 15 amino acids. The CDR3 protein is CASSQDLWQNTEAFF. The CDR3 DNA reads TGCGCCAGCAGCCAAGATCTCTGGCAGAACACTGAAGCTTTCTTT.

The V gene is TRBV27, the J gene TRBJ2-2; 7 nucleotides line up with TRBD1. Trimming took 7 bases from V and 4 from J; bases not matched to a gene: 12. CDR3 length equals 16 residues. Germline CDR1 and CDR2: MNHEY and SMNVEV (reference sequence). The CDR3 DNA reads as TGTGCCAGCACCGAGACAGGGTTGGCTTCCACCGGGGAGCTGTTTTTT. It encodes CASTETGLASTGELFF.

This clonotype was seen ten or more times. The chain joins TRBV11-2 to TRBJ2-5, with 12 positions matching TRBD1. The germline gives CDR1 SGHAT, CDR2 FQNNGV. V was pared by 4 bases and J by 5 bases, with 17 bases of the junction left unmatched. This CDR3 is 19 amino acids long. Here the CDR3 reads CASSSRSFGTGGFRETQYF. The CDR3 nucleotides are TGTGCCAGCAGCTCGAGATCATTCGGGACAGGGGGCTTCCGGGAGACCCAGTACTTC.

This clonotype occurred many times. This sequence joins TRBV4-1 and TRBJ1-1, with D uncertain. The length of the CDR3 is 14 residues. Germline V CDR1 and CDR2: MGHRA, YSYEKL. Trimming removed 0 bases from V and 6 bases from J, with 11 bases in between. The CDR3: CASSQDEGHAEAFF. In DNA, the CDR3 is TGCGCCAGCAGCCAAGATGAGGGTCACGCTGAAGCTTTCTTT.

The chain has TRBV28 and TRBJ1-5; TRBD1 matches 7 bases. The germline V gene encodes CDR1 MDHEN and CDR2 SYDVKM. The CDR3 sequence is 14 residues long. V shed 8 bases and J 3 bases; nucleotides not matched to a gene: 7. The CDR3 reads CASAPDRFNQPQHF. The CDR3 nucleotides are TGTGCCAGCGCCCCGGACAGGTTCAATCAGCCCCAGCATTTT.

The chain recombines TRBV27 with TRBJ2-7; TRBD2 agrees at 11 bases. CDR3 length equals 15 residues. Germline V gives CDR1 MNHEY, CDR2 SMNVEV (reference sequence). V gave up 5 bases and J gave up 4 bases; unmatched junction bases: 7. DNA of the CDR3: TGTGCCAGCAGTCGACTAGCGGGAATCGGTTACGAGCAGTACTTC. Translating it yields CASSRLAGIGYEQYF.

This clonotype was detected many times. The chain has TRBV3-1 and TRBJ2-7; 7 nucleotides match TRBD2. J was trimmed by 5 bases and V by 4 bases; bases with no gene match: 11. This CDR3 region has 15 residues. The germline gives CDR1 LGHDT, CDR2 YNNKEL (reference sequence). As DNA, the CDR3 is TGTGCCAGCAGCCCTGGCTGGGGGGGTCTTGACGAGCAGTACTTC. It translates to CASSPGWGGLDEQYF.

Many counts were recorded for this clonotype. This sequence joins TRBV12-3 or TRBV12-4 and TRBJ2-7; 8 bases line up with TRBD1. The CDR3 extends over 14 amino acids. The ends lost 2 bases at V and 4 bases at J; junction bases unmatched: 4. CDR3 bases: TGTGCCAGCAGTTTAACAGGGGGTTTTTACGAGCAGTACTTC. It encodes CASSLTGGFYEQYF.

Points on this clonotype: A read error may explain this, as a much larger clone is one base away. This sequence joins TRBV27 and TRBJ1-6; D perhaps matches TRBD1 (5 bases). The CDR3 is 14 amino acids. Germline CDR1 reads MNHEY; CDR2 reads SMNVEV (reference sequence). CDR3 nucleotides: TGTGCCAGCAGTTTTAGCGGGGGTGATTCACCCCCCCACTTT. Residues: CASSFSGGDSPPHF.

This clonotype was observed a few times. This sequence joins TRBV6-1 and TRBJ2-6; D might be TRBD2 (6 bases). Trimming removed 11 bases at V and 2 bases at J, with 13 bases between. Germline CDR1 reads MNHNS; CDR2 reads SASEGT. This CDR3 region has 14 residues. CDR3 in amino acids: CAAGWKAGANVLTF. CDR3 in DNA: TGTGCCGCGGGGTGGAAGGCTGGGGCCAACGTCCTGACTTTC.

The chain links TRBV9 to TRBJ2-1; 7 positions match TRBD2. CDR3 length equals 15 residues. Germline V gene sequence: CDR1 SGDLS, CDR2 YYNGEE. The junction had 6 bases not matched to a gene; V was cut back by 2 bases and J by 4 bases. The CDR3 reads CASSVSSGFYNEQFF. The CDR3 nucleotides are TGTGCCAGCAGCGTCTCTAGCGGATTTTACAATGAGCAGTTCTTC.

Ten or more counts support this clonotype. This chain links TRBV20-1 with TRBJ1-1; possible D gene TRBD1, 6 bases. The germline V gene encodes CDR1 DFQATT and CDR2 SNEGSKA (reference sequence). The CDR3 is 16 amino acids. Trimming stripped 3 bases from V and 3 bases from J, with 20 bases between. CDR3 loop: CSARPSGAPGDTEAFF. The CDR3 bases are TGCAGTGCTAGGCCTTCAGGGGCGCCGGGGGACACTGAAGCTTTCTTT.

This clonotype was found a few times. The chain is built from TRBV20-1 and TRBJ2-7, with D perhaps matching TRBD2 (6 bases). V was cut by 1 base and J by 3 bases, with 13 bases left in between. The CDR3 runs to 14 residues. Germline CDR1 is DFQATT and CDR2 is SNEGSKA (reference sequence). The CDR3 DNA sequence: TGCAGTGCTAGAGCTGACGGGAGAGGCTACGAGCAGTACTTC. It encodes CSARADGRGYEQYF.